The 9 T cell receptor beta chains presented below share a single source sample, sequenced in a study of vaccination effects on CD4 cells after COVID-19. Libraries were prepared by immunoSEQ multiplex PCR; TCRdb keeps only in-frame clonotypes and omits some of them. The table shows 30,000 to 40,000 clones, with about 80% occurring only once. Antigen-specific CD4+ T cells expanded by the ViraFEST assay with viral peptide pools were then sequenced. Subsequent to a culture period of more than 8 days, CD4+ T cells were isolated. Participants each got two BNT162b2 or mRNA-1273 vaccine doses. For these receptors, no antigen is known. Sequenced here: CD4+ T cells from PBMCs cultured with HCoV-NL63 spike peptides, sampled after COVID-19 vaccination. These receptors originate from a human donor who received a COVID-19 vaccine. Some clones in this sample may be carry-over from other donors' samples.

This clone appeared once. The CDR3 sequence: CASSLPPQGPSTDTQYF. CDR3 nucleotides: TGTGCCAGCAGCTTACCCCCCCAGGGGCCAAGCACAGATACGCAGTATTTT. The chain combines TRBV7-9 with TRBJ2-3; D possibly corresponds to TRBD1 (6 bases). The V gene lost 2 bases and the J gene lost 0 bases, with 15 bases spanning the gap. Looked up from germline, CDR1 is SEHNR and CDR2 is FQNEAQ (reference sequence). CDR3 size: 17 residues.

CDR3 loop: CASEGRQSNEKLFF. The CDR3 DNA is TGTGCCAGCGAGGGTCGGCAGAGTAATGAAAAACTGTTTTTT. The V gene is TRBV6-6, the J gene TRBJ1-4; D uncertain. Germline lookup yields CDR1 MNHNY and CDR2 SVGAGI (reference sequence). Trimming cost V 8 bases and J 4 bases, with 14 bases left between them. The CDR3 contains 14 residues.

V and J are TRBV6-2 or TRBV6-3 and TRBJ2-7, with a tentative D call TRBD2 (6 bases). V gave up 0 bases and J gave up 7 bases, with 16 bases separating them. Germline V CDR1 and CDR2: MNHEY, SVGEGT. This CDR3 contains 15 residues. In DNA, the CDR3 is TGTGCCAGCAGTTACTCGGGGGGAGTAATTTGGGAGCAGTACGTC. It encodes CASSYSGGVIWEQYV.

The chain carries TRBV7-3 and TRBJ2-2, with a tentative D call TRBD1 (5 bases). Germline V CDR1 and CDR2: SGHTA, FQGTGA. The CDR3 consists of 14 residues. Trimming took off 5 bases at V and 2 bases at J, with 9 bases between the two ends. CDR3 loop: CASSPDRNTGELFF. CDR3 coding DNA: TGTGCCAGCAGCCCCGACAGAAACACCGGGGAGCTGTTTTTT.

The V and J genes are TRBV5-1 and TRBJ2-1; 7 bases align to TRBD1. This CDR3 is built from 15 residues. The junction had 6 bases not matched to a gene; V was cut back by 1 base and J by 5 bases. CDR1 and CDR2 (germline): SGHRS, YFSETQ. CDR3 sequence: CASSLLPDRDNEQFF. CDR3 nucleotide sequence: TGCGCCAGCAGCTTGCTCCCCGACAGGGACAATGAGCAGTTCTTC. The variable domain in full, completed from reference TRBV5-1 and TRBJ2-1, reads KAGVTQTPRYLIKTRGQQVTLSCSPISGHRSVSWYQQTPGQGLQFLFEYFSETQRNKGNFPGRFSGRQFSNSRSEMNVSTLELGDSALYLCASSLLPDRDNEQFFGPGTRLTVL.

The CDR3 loop reads CASSQSGGEGNQPQHF. CDR3 bases: TGTGCCAGCAGCCAGTCGGGGGGCGAGGGCAATCAGCCCCAGCATTTT. This sequence joins TRBV7-2 and TRBJ1-5, with TRBD1 as a possible D gene (6 bases). This CDR3 contains 16 residues. V was trimmed by 5 bases and J by 2 bases, leaving 16 bases between them. Looked up from germline, CDR1 is SGHTA and CDR2 is FQGNSA.

The chain has TRBV7-8 and TRBJ1-5; D not resolved. Germline-derived CDR1 and CDR2 are SGHVS and FQNEAQ. This CDR3 contains 17 residues. Deletions cut 1 base from V and 1 base from J, with 14 bases between. In DNA form, the CDR3 reads TGTGCCAGCAGCTTAGGATTTAAGGGAGGGAGCAATCAGCCCCAGCATTTT. It codes for CASSLGFKGGSNQPQHF.

The chain recombines TRBV19 with TRBJ2-1; 7 bases align to TRBD2. V gave up 2 bases and J gave up 9 bases; unmatched junction bases: 7. Germline values: CDR1 LNHDA, CDR2 SQIVND (reference sequence). This CDR3 is built from 14 residues. CDR3 nucleotide sequence: TGTGCCAGTAGTATAAAATACGGGGGGACTGAGCAGTTCTTC. As protein: CASSIKYGGTEQFF.

The J gene is TRBJ2-1, the V gene TRBV7-3; no firm D call. The germline V gene encodes CDR1 SGHTA and CDR2 FQGTGA. V was clipped by 1 base and J by 9 bases, with 10 bases between them. The CDR3 consists of 13 residues. CDR3 nucleotide sequence: TGTGCCAGCAGCTTAATTCTGGCGAGTGAGCAGTTCTTC. Translation: CASSLILASEQFF.